There are a few counts of the clone carrying this TCR beta chain. Its specificity is unknown. The data derive from a study of cytomegalovirus exposure and HLA in healthy donors. Whole-study findings and limits: TCR beta V- and J-gene trimming, according to a later analysis, was linked to a missense DCLRE1C variant. As a later analysis showed, several of the most significant clusters appeared to be linked to common viral pathogens. Later analysis showed TCR association rates varying by HLA locus, highest for DRB1 and lowest for HLA-C.

Each of the donors was a healthy bone marrow donor. Researchers ran the PCR with 60 Vbeta and 13 Jbeta primers. This table comes from immunoSEQ multiplex PCR, and its TCRdb copy is limited to in-frame clones, with some not included. Seen here are approximately 61,000 clones, less than 70% observed once, and the top ten hold roughly 3%. CDR3 length equals 15 residues. Sequencing input: PBMCs. The chain uses TRBV21-1 and TRBJ2-2; no DNA check was done on the table's D call, TRBD1. TRBV21-1 is recorded as a pseudogene. This receptor was obtained from a woman aged 50 to 60 in good health and CMV-seronegative. CDR3 sequence reads: CASRGRSLYTGELFF. CDR3 coding DNA: TGTGCCAGCAGGGGGCGGTCTCTGTATACCGGGGAGCTGTTTTTT.